A single sample gave rise to the 8 T cell receptor beta chains below, sequenced in a study of blood T cell repertoires in COVID-19. Generated by immunoSEQ multiplex PCR, the TCRdb table keeps only in-frame clones and is missing some. The sample lists 55,000 to 75,000 clones; around 79% were seen once. The sequenced material came from peripheral blood. The receptors originated from a man aged 60-69 years with acute or convalescent COVID-19.

This rearrangement joins TRBV7-8 to TRBJ2-1; D gene uncertain. This CDR3 region has 13 residues. The germline V and J ends were trimmed by 3 bases and 5 bases, with 8 bases remaining between them. The germline V gene has CDR1 SGHVS and CDR2 FQNEAQ. CDR3 coding DNA: TGTGCCAGCAGCTTTTCCCGGGACAATGAGCAGTTCTTC. Encoded protein: CASSFSRDNEQFF.

The rearrangement joins TRBV24-1 to TRBJ2-5; the match to TRBD2 covers 11 bases. The CDR3 spans 15 residues. Germline CDR1 KGHDR, CDR2 SFDVKD. The V gene end was trimmed by 3 bases and the J gene end by 4 bases; junction bases not matched to a gene: 3. The CDR3 loop is CATSDVTSGGETQYF. CDR3 coding DNA: TGTGCCACCAGTGATGTTACTAGCGGGGGAGAGACCCAGTACTTC.

The genes are TRBV3-1 (or the pseudogene TRBV3-2) and TRBJ2-2; a weak D match, TRBD1 (5 bases). This CDR3 contains 15 residues. Trimming stripped 1 base from V and 2 bases from J, with 8 bases between. The V gene's germline CDR1 is LGHDT and CDR2 YNNKEL (reference sequence). The CDR3, as DNA: TGTGCCAGCAGCCAAGTGGGGCTAAACACCGGGGAGCTGTTTTTT. It specifies CASSQVGLNTGELFF.

This clone was counted at least ten times. The rearrangement uses TRBV7-2 and TRBJ2-7; possibly TRBD1 for D (6 bases). V gave up 2 bases and J gave up 1 base, with 9 bases separating them. The CDR3 is 14 residues long. CDR1 and CDR2 (germline): SGHTA, FQGNSA. The CDR3 nucleotides are TGTGCCAGCAGCTTACTAGGGGGTTCCTACGAGCAGTACGTC. Amino acids: CASSLLGGSYEQYV.

The rearrangement links TRBV18 to TRBJ1-3; D unclear. The V gene lost 6 bases and the J gene lost 1 base, with 25 bases spanning the gap. Germline V gene lookup returns CDR1 KGHSH and CDR2 LQKENI. The CDR3 has 19 amino acids. CDR3 loop: CASSPAPQEGQWSGNTIYF. CDR3 sequence (DNA): TGTGCCAGCTCGCCGGCACCTCAAGAGGGTCAGTGGTCTGGAAACACCATATATTTT.

This clone was seen only a few times. The chain carries TRBV10-3 and TRBJ1-2; D perhaps matches TRBD1 (6 bases). Germline V lookup: CDR1 ENHRY, CDR2 SYGVKD. The CDR3 sequence is 12 residues long. V was pared by 6 bases and J by 3 bases, with 8 bases between. The CDR3 DNA reads as TGTGCCATCAGCCCAGGGGACTATGGCTACACCTTC. Encoded protein: CAISPGDYGYTF.

This chain connects TRBV6-6 to TRBJ2-7; D remains unclear. Germline V gene data show CDR1 as MNHNY and CDR2 as SVGAGI (reference sequence). Trimming stripped 7 bases from V and 6 bases from J, with 13 bases between. The CDR3 totals 12 residues. The CDR3 DNA follows: TGTGCCAGCAAGCCCGATCTAGGCGAGCAGTACGTC. It encodes CASKPDLGEQYV.

The chain employs TRBV9 and TRBJ2-1; D perhaps matches TRBD1 (6 bases). Trimming removed 0 bases at V and 4 bases at J, with 14 bases between. Germline values: CDR1 SGDLS, CDR2 YYNGEE. This CDR3 has 16 amino acids. CDR3 protein: CASSVEIGGVYNEQFF. The CDR3 DNA reads TGTGCCAGCAGCGTAGAAATAGGGGGTGTTTACAATGAGCAGTTCTTC.